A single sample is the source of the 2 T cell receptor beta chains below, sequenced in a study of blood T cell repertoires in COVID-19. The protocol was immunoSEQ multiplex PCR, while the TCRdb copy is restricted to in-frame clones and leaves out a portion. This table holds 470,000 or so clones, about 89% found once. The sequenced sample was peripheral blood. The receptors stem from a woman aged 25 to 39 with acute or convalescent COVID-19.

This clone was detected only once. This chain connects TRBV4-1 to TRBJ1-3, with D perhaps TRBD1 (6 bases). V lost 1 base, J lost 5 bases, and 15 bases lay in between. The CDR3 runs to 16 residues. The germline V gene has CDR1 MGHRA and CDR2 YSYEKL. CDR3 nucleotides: TGCGCCAGCAGCCAAGTAATAAGGGGGAACAGAAACACCATATATTTT. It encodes CASSQVIRGNRNTIYF.

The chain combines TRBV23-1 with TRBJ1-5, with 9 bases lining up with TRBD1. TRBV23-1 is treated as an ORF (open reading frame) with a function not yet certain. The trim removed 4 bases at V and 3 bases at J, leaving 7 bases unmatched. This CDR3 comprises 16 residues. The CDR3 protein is CASSPPRQGDNQPQHF. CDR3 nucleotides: TGCGCCAGCAGTCCGCCCCGACAGGGGGACAATCAGCCCCAGCATTTT.